This T cell receptor (beta chain) was recorded in a study of blood T cell repertoires in COVID-19. About the research overall: The United States, Italy and Spain supplied acute and convalescent COVID-19 samples. Sample material is recorded as cDNA or gDNA derived from T cells, B-cell-depleted T cells, or PBMCs.

In the source study's methods: How many nucleated cells were present was estimated from reference gene primer amplification. The data were produced by immunoSEQ multiplex PCR, yet TCRdb's version contains in-frame clones alone and is incomplete. For V, J and clone size, that table is used; D and trimming come from the DNA. The table includes under 80,000 clones, 65% to 90% detected once. With 4 bases removed from V and 3 bases from J, the gap between germline ends came to 14 bases. The CDR3 length is 14 residues. The germline V gene encodes CDR1 GTSNPN and CDR2 SVGIG (reference sequence). This sequence joins TRBV30 and TRBJ2-3, with D possibly matching TRBD1 (6 bases). Source material: peripheral blood. This sequence originates from a man older than 75 with acute or convalescent COVID-19. The CDR3 spells CAWIRGSLTDTQYF. DNA for the CDR3: TGTGCCTGGATAAGGGGGTCGTTGACAGATACGCAGTATTTT.